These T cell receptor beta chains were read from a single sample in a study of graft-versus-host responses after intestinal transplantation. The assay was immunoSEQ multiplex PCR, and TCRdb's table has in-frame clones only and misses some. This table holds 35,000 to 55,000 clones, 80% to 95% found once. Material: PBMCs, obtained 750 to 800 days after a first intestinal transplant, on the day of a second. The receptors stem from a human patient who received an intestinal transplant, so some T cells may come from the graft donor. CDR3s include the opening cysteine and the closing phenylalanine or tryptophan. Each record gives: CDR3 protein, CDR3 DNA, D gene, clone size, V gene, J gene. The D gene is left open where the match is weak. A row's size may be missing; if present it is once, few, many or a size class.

cdr3_aa: CAVQGRTSGKNEQYF; cdr3_nt: TGTGCCGTCCAAGGGAGGACTAGCGGGAAGAATGAGCAGTACTTC; d_call: TRBD2; clone_size: .; v_call: TRBV6-5; j_call: TRBJ2-7
cdr3_aa: CASSSSGLAGGEQYF; cdr3_nt: TGTGCCAGCAGCTCCTCTGGACTAGCGGGAGGCGAGCAGTACTTC; d_call: TRBD2; clone_size: .; v_call: TRBV11-2; j_call: TRBJ2-7
cdr3_aa: CSVGAGTGGRGYTF; cdr3_nt: TGCAGCGTGGGGGCCGGGACAGGGGGCCGGGGCTACACCTTC; d_call: TRBD1; clone_size: .; v_call: TRBV29-1; j_call: TRBJ1-2
cdr3_aa: CASNPTGRELMDTQYF; cdr3_nt: TGTGCCAGTAACCCCACCGGGCGGGAGCTTATGGATACGCAGTATTTT; d_call: TRBD2; clone_size: large; v_call: TRBV19; j_call: TRBJ2-3
cdr3_aa: CATSRVPGADGANVLTF; cdr3_nt: TGTGCCACCAGCAGAGTCCCGGGGGCGGATGGGGCCAACGTCCTGACTTTC; d_call: .; clone_size: .; v_call: TRBV15; j_call: TRBJ2-6
cdr3_aa: CASRGTSRYEQYF; cdr3_nt: TGTGCCAGCCGGGGGACCTCAAGGTACGAGCAGTACTTC; d_call: .; clone_size: .; v_call: TRBV27; j_call: TRBJ2-7
cdr3_aa: CASSLPPGRRELFF; cdr3_nt: TGCGCCAGCAGCTTGCCACCGGGACGCCGGGAGCTGTTTTTT; d_call: .; clone_size: .; v_call: TRBV5-1; j_call: TRBJ2-2
cdr3_aa: CASSPGSYNEQFF; cdr3_nt: TGTGCCAGCTCACCAGGCTCCTACAATGAGCAGTTCTTC; d_call: .; clone_size: once; v_call: TRBV18; j_call: TRBJ2-1
cdr3_aa: CASSPGDLQEQYF; cdr3_nt: TGTGCCAGCTCACCAGGGGATCTTCAAGAGCAGTACTTC; d_call: .; clone_size: .; v_call: TRBV18; j_call: TRBJ2-7
cdr3_aa: CASSLGTANTEAFF; cdr3_nt: TGTGCCAGCAGCTTGGGGACGGCGAACACTGAAGCTTTCTTT; d_call: .; clone_size: .; v_call: TRBV7-9; j_call: TRBJ1-1
cdr3_aa: CASSLFPGGEQYF; cdr3_nt: TGTGCCAGCAGTTTGTTCCCAGGGGGCGAGCAGTACTTC; d_call: TRBD1; clone_size: .; v_call: TRBV27; j_call: TRBJ2-7
cdr3_aa: CASSYTSDLSREQYF; cdr3_nt: TGTGCCAGCAGTTACACGTCGGACCTCTCCAGGGAGCAGTACTTC; d_call: .; clone_size: few; v_call: TRBV6-5; j_call: TRBJ2-7
cdr3_aa: CASSLRLVKTWVADPIQYF; cdr3_nt: TGTGCCAGCTCACTACGACTTGTTAAAACGTGGGTAGCGGACCCGATTCAGTACTTC; d_call: .; clone_size: .; v_call: TRBV18; j_call: TRBJ2-4
cdr3_aa: CASSPQGDYGYTF; cdr3_nt: TGCGCCAGCAGCCCGCAGGGCGACTATGGCTACACCTTC; d_call: .; clone_size: .; v_call: TRBV5-1; j_call: TRBJ1-2
cdr3_aa: CASSLAGGRGLPYEQYF; cdr3_nt: TGTGCCAGCAGCTTGGCCGGTGGCAGGGGACTCCCCTACGAGCAGTACTTC; d_call: .; clone_size: .; v_call: TRBV5-6; j_call: TRBJ2-7
cdr3_aa: CASSYLTATEAFF; cdr3_nt: TGTGCCAGCAGTTACCTTACTGCCACTGAAGCTTTCTTT; d_call: .; clone_size: .; v_call: TRBV6-5; j_call: TRBJ1-1
cdr3_aa: CASSPPSYEQYF; cdr3_nt: TGCGCCAGCAGCCCCCCTTCCTACGAGCAGTACTTC; d_call: .; clone_size: .; v_call: TRBV5-1; j_call: TRBJ2-7
cdr3_aa: CASTRLAGGNNEQFF; cdr3_nt: TGTGCCAGCACTAGACTAGCGGGAGGGAACAATGAGCAGTTCTTC; d_call: TRBD2; clone_size: .; v_call: TRBV6-1; j_call: TRBJ2-1
cdr3_aa: CASSYLGVNTEAFF; cdr3_nt: TGTGCCAGCAGTTATCTGGGGGTGAACACTGAAGCTTTCTTT; d_call: .; clone_size: .; v_call: TRBV28; j_call: TRBJ1-1
cdr3_aa: CASSQIDRAGEQYF; cdr3_nt: TGTGCCAGCAGCCAGATCGACAGGGCTGGCGAGCAGTACTTC; d_call: TRBD1; clone_size: .; v_call: TRBV14; j_call: TRBJ2-7
cdr3_aa: CASSQVSEAFF; cdr3_nt: TGTGCCAGCAGCCAGGTCAGTGAAGCTTTCTTT; d_call: .; clone_size: .; v_call: TRBV11-2; j_call: TRBJ1-1
cdr3_aa: CASGRAGGVDEQYF; cdr3_nt: TGCGCCAGCGGACGGGCGGGAGGGGTGGACGAGCAGTACTTC; d_call: TRBD2; clone_size: .; v_call: TRBV5-1; j_call: TRBJ2-7
cdr3_aa: CASMRGNTIYF; cdr3_nt: TGTGCCAGCATGCGGGGAAACACCATATATTTT; d_call: .; clone_size: few; v_call: TRBV2; j_call: TRBJ1-3
cdr3_aa: CASSRTPGLVEIGEQFF; cdr3_nt: TGTGCCAGCAGCCGTACACCGGGACTAGTAGAAATTGGGGAGCAGTTCTTC; d_call: TRBD2; clone_size: .; v_call: TRBV7-2; j_call: TRBJ2-1
cdr3_aa: CASSPGRGRAVIDTQYF; cdr3_nt: TGTGCCAGCAGCCCAGGGAGGGGGAGGGCCGTGATAGATACGCAGTATTTT; d_call: .; clone_size: .; v_call: TRBV5-6; j_call: TRBJ2-3
cdr3_aa: CAWTGTSSNEQFF; cdr3_nt: TGTGCCTGGACAGGGACTAGCTCTAATGAGCAGTTCTTC; d_call: TRBD2; clone_size: once; v_call: TRBV30; j_call: TRBJ2-1
cdr3_aa: CASSGLAGTYEQYF; cdr3_nt: TGTGCCAGCAGTGGACTAGCGGGAACCTACGAGCAGTACTTC; d_call: TRBD2; clone_size: .; v_call: TRBV6-1; j_call: TRBJ2-7
cdr3_aa: CASSGAGGTSGRADTQYF; cdr3_nt: TGTGCCAGCAGCGGAGCGGGGGGGACTAGCGGGAGGGCGGATACGCAGTATTTT; d_call: TRBD2; clone_size: .; v_call: TRBV2; j_call: TRBJ2-3
cdr3_aa: CASTYTTEAFF; cdr3_nt: TGTGCCAGCACCTACACGACTGAAGCTTTCTTT; d_call: .; clone_size: .; v_call: TRBV2; j_call: TRBJ1-1
cdr3_aa: CASSLSWASGRYEQYF; cdr3_nt: TGTGCCAGCAGCTTAAGTTGGGCTAGCGGGAGGTACGAGCAGTACTTC; d_call: TRBD2; clone_size: .; v_call: TRBV7-9; j_call: TRBJ2-7
cdr3_aa: CASSLGGHPNTEAFF; cdr3_nt: TGTGCCAGCAGCTTAGGGGGACACCCGAACACTGAAGCTTTCTTT; d_call: .; clone_size: .; v_call: TRBV7-9; j_call: TRBJ1-1
cdr3_aa: CASSFGGGQDTQYF; cdr3_nt: TGTGCCAGCAGTTTTGGGGGGGGGCAAGATACGCAGTATTTT; d_call: .; clone_size: .; v_call: TRBV28; j_call: TRBJ2-3
cdr3_aa: CASSIVWSYGGYNEQFF; cdr3_nt: TGTGCCAGTAGTATAGTGTGGAGTTATGGGGGTTACAATGAGCAGTTCTTC; d_call: .; clone_size: .; v_call: TRBV19; j_call: TRBJ2-1
cdr3_aa: CASSATESLGNTIYF; cdr3_nt: TGTGCCAGCTCGGCAACGGAGAGTTTGGGAAACACCATATATTTT; d_call: .; clone_size: .; v_call: TRBV18; j_call: TRBJ1-3
cdr3_aa: CASSSAGFTEAFF; cdr3_nt: TGTGCCAGCAGTTCAGCGGGGTTCACTGAAGCTTTCTTT; d_call: .; clone_size: .; v_call: TRBV6-6; j_call: TRBJ1-1
cdr3_aa: CASTGTSTYNEQFF; cdr3_nt: TGTGCCAGTACCGGGACTAGTACTTACAATGAGCAGTTCTTC; d_call: TRBD2; clone_size: .; v_call: TRBV30; j_call: TRBJ2-1
cdr3_aa: CASSPRKDYNEQFF; cdr3_nt: TGTGCCAGCAGCCCCAGGAAAGACTACAATGAGCAGTTCTTC; d_call: .; clone_size: once; v_call: TRBV6-1; j_call: TRBJ2-1
cdr3_aa: CAWRETGVGGYTF; cdr3_nt: TGTGCCTGGAGAGAGACAGGGGTGGGTGGCTACACCTTC; d_call: TRBD1; clone_size: .; v_call: TRBV30; j_call: TRBJ1-2
cdr3_aa: CASSESGRGVQYF; cdr3_nt: TGCGCCAGCAGTGAGTCGGGGAGGGGGGTGCAGTACTTC; d_call: .; clone_size: .; v_call: TRBV10-1; j_call: TRBJ2-7
cdr3_aa: CPVGVAGVQEDGDEQFF; cdr3_nt: TGCCCCGTCGGGGTAGCGGGAGTCCAAGAAGACGGCGATGAGCAGTTCTTC; d_call: TRBD2; clone_size: .; v_call: TRBV10-1; j_call: TRBJ2-1
cdr3_aa: CASSSPGLAGVSTGELFF; cdr3_nt: TGTGCCAGCAGCTCACCGGGACTAGCGGGAGTTAGTACCGGGGAGCTGTTTTTT; d_call: TRBD2; clone_size: .; v_call: TRBV5-6; j_call: TRBJ2-2
cdr3_aa: CARTQDSGNTIYF; cdr3_nt: TGTGCCAGAACTCAGGACTCTGGAAACACCATATATTTT; d_call: .; clone_size: .; v_call: TRBV2; j_call: TRBJ1-3
cdr3_aa: CARSFCRLPFNYGYTF; cdr3_nt: TGTGCCAGAAGCTTTTGCAGGCTGCCTTTTAACTATGGCTACACCTTC; d_call: .; clone_size: .; v_call: TRBV5-3; j_call: TRBJ1-2
cdr3_aa: CASSLGPGGRAYEQYF; cdr3_nt: TGTGCCAGCAGCTTAGGGCCGGGGGGGCGGGCCTACGAGCAGTACTTC; d_call: TRBD2; clone_size: .; v_call: TRBV11-2; j_call: TRBJ2-7
cdr3_aa: CASSGDRGRSYGYTF; cdr3_nt: TGTGCCAGCAGTGGAGACAGGGGAAGATCCTATGGCTACACCTTC; d_call: TRBD1; clone_size: .; v_call: TRBV25-1; j_call: TRBJ1-2
cdr3_aa: CASSEYKFQAANTEAFF; cdr3_nt: TGTGCCAGCAGTGAATATAAGTTTCAAGCGGCGAACACTGAAGCTTTCTTT; d_call: .; clone_size: .; v_call: TRBV25-1; j_call: TRBJ1-1